One sample yielded the 7 T cell receptor beta chains listed below, sequenced in a study of blood T cells in healthy people across ages. Sample-barcoded 5' priming and a J-beta primer mix drove a second PCR of roughly 7 to 11 cycles. MiXCR, applied by TCRdb to the 5' RACE reads, yields one record per CDR3 protein. The sample consists of under 700,000 distinct CDR3 sequences, under 30% of them appearing once. These data are also associated with another study on T cells of mothers and their children.

Sequencing used blood. These receptors originate from a boy younger than 18 in good health.

This chain connects TRBV25-1 to TRBJ1-4; 7 positions agree with TRBD1. The CDR3 is made up of 13 amino acids. Unmatched junction bases numbered 8, after V lost 10 bases and J lost 6 bases. The germline CDR1 and CDR2 sequences are MGHDK and SYGVNS. Here the CDR3 reads CATTGVGDEKLFF. The CDR3 DNA follows: TGTGCCACTACAGGGGTGGGGGATGAAAAACTGTTTTTT.

This chain joins TRBV28 and TRBJ2-3; D call uncertain. V shed 5 bases and J shed 1 base, with 13 bases lying between them. Germline lookup yields CDR1 MDHEN and CDR2 SYDVKM. CDR3 size: 15 residues. The CDR3 DNA reads TGTGCCAGCAGTCCGTCGTTCGTGGGCACAGATACGCAGTATTTT. It specifies CASSPSFVGTDTQYF.

At least ten counts were recorded for this clonotype. The V gene is TRBV6-4, the J gene TRBJ1-1; D is possibly TRBD1 (5 bases). Germline lookup yields CDR1 MRHNA and CDR2 SNTAGT. V lost 4 bases and J 10 bases, leaving 16 bases between the germline ends. There are 13 residues in the CDR3. The CDR3 here is CASSAASGTPAFF. Here the CDR3 DNA reads TGTGCCAGCAGTGCGGCATCCGGGACCCCAGCTTTCTTT.

There are a few counts of this clonotype. The chain carries TRBV3-1 and TRBJ2-5; TRBD2 is a possible D gene (6 bases). This CDR3 is built from 14 residues. The V gene's germline CDR1 is LGHDT and CDR2 YNNKEL (reference sequence). Trimming left V 2 bases short and J 5 bases short, with 12 bases between. The CDR3 sequence: CASSQPGETETQYF. CDR3 bases: TGTGCCAGCAGCCAACCGGGAGAGACGGAGACCCAGTACTTC.

V and J are TRBV7-8 and TRBJ1-4; perhaps TRBD1 as D (5 bases). The CDR3 loop spans 16 amino acids. Germline V gene sequence: CDR1 SGHVS, CDR2 FQNEAQ. V lost 5 bases and J lost 3, with 16 bases in between. CDR3 nucleotides: TGTGCCAGCAGCCCCCGAGGAGACAGCCCTAATGAAAAACTGTTTTTT. This sequence encodes CASSPRGDSPNEKLFF.

J is TRBJ1-1 and V is TRBV5-1; TRBD1 is a possible D gene (5 bases). The CDR3 covers 15 residues. V gave up 5 bases and J gave up 0 bases, with 14 bases separating them. Germline-derived CDR1 and CDR2 are SGHRS and YFSETQ. The CDR3 nucleotides are TGCGCCAGCAGTTTTGCAGGGACTATGAACACTGAAGCTTTCTTT. Translating gives CASSFAGTMNTEAFF.

This sequence joins TRBV6-4 and TRBJ2-5, with D possibly TRBD2 on 7 matching bases. The CDR3 runs 15 residues. In germline, CDR1 is MRHNA, CDR2 SNTAGT. V was trimmed by 3 bases and J by 2 bases, leaving 13 bases between them. The CDR3 region is CASSEGRGHQETQYF. The CDR3 DNA is TGTGCCAGCAGTGAGGGGCGGGGGCATCAAGAGACCCAGTACTTC.